These 30 T cell receptor beta chains came from one sample sequenced in a study of regulatory T cells in long-lasting Graves disease. Assembly of TCR beta libraries relied on iRepertoire HTBI primers together with Arm-PCR of CDR3 regions. TCRdb analysed the multiplex PCR reads with MiXCR anew, one entry per CDR3 protein. The sample carries about 660,000 distinct CDR3 sequences, approximately 29% recorded once. Time point here: persistent/refractory GD, antithyroid drugs over 5 years with positive TRAb. Scientists built the TCR library using RNA that was extracted from PBMCs. The source material was peripheral blood mononuclear cells (PBMCs), sampled when the disease was refractory, from a patient treated with antithyroid drugs. These receptors all come from a female donor with Graves disease.

This clonotype has just a few counts. The genes are TRBV5-1 and TRBJ2-7; 9 bases align to TRBD2. The trim removed 3 bases at V and 5 bases at J, leaving 6 bases unmatched. Germline CDR1 and CDR2: SGHRS and YFSETQ. This CDR3 is 14 amino acids long. The CDR3 DNA is TGCGCCAGCAGCTGGTTAGCGGGAGTTAACGAGCAGTACTTC. Residues: CASSWLAGVNEQYF.

This rearrangement joins TRBV20-1 to TRBJ2-3; possible D gene TRBD2, 6 bases. The ends were cut back, 3 bases at V and 3 bases at J, with 25 bases in the middle. Per germline, CDR1 DFQATT and CDR2 SNEGSKA (reference sequence). The CDR3 runs 18 residues. The CDR3 DNA is TGCAGTGCTAGGGGCGCCCAGGAGGGCCCTCTCCGGACAGATACGCAGTATTTT. Its protein product is CSARGAQEGPLRTDTQYF.

Details on this clonotype: This may be a read error: a much more frequent sequence differs by one nucleotide. The chain carries TRBV7-3 and TRBJ1-1; TRBD1 matches 11 bases. Germline lookup yields CDR1 SGHTA and CDR2 FQGTGA. The CDR3 extends over 15 amino acids. The CDR3 reads CASSLRDRGDTGAFF. DNA for the CDR3: TGTGCCAGCAGCCTCCGGGACAGGGGGGACACTGGAGCTTTCTTT.

This clonotype occurred many times. The chain uses TRBV28 and TRBJ1-1, with D perhaps matching TRBD1 (5 bases). The V gene's germline CDR1 is MDHEN and CDR2 SYDVKM. V dropped 10 bases and J dropped 1 base, with 10 bases sitting between them. The CDR3 runs 12 residues. The CDR3 sequence is CAIQDTNTEAFF. Written as DNA, the CDR3 is TGTGCCATTCAGGACACGAACACTGAAGCTTTCTTT.

This clonotype was picked up a small number of times. This rearrangement joins TRBV7-9 to TRBJ1-1; no definite D call. The V end lost 6 bases, the J end lost 5 bases, and 10 bases lay between the germline ends. Per germline, CDR1 SEHNR and CDR2 FQNEAQ (reference sequence). The CDR3 consists of 12 residues. The CDR3 nucleotides are TGTGCCAGCAGGCTCACGGAAACTGAAGCTTTCTTT. Its protein product is CASRLTETEAFF.

The rearrangement joins TRBV24-1 to TRBJ2-7, with a possible D match to TRBD1 (6 bases). CDR1 is KGHDR and CDR2 is SFDVKD in the germline V gene. V was pared by 0 bases and J by 3 bases, with 14 bases between. CDR3 length equals 16 residues. This CDR3 reads CATSDLRGQAIYEQYF. CDR3 sequence (DNA): TGTGCCACCAGTGATTTGCGGGGACAAGCAATCTACGAGCAGTACTTC.

Only a few counts were recorded for this clonotype. The chain uses TRBV5-1 and TRBJ1-1, with 7 bases that match TRBD1. The CDR3 totals 14 residues. The germline gives CDR1 SGHRS, CDR2 YFSETQ. V shed 3 bases and J 1 base; nucleotides not matched to a gene: 3. CDR3 in DNA: TGCGCCAGCAGCTCGGGACAGAAGAACACTGAAGCTTTCTTT. It codes for CASSSGQKNTEAFF. The full variable domain, its missing parts supplied by reference TRBV5-1 and TRBJ1-1, is KAGVTQTPRYLIKTRGQQVTLSCSPISGHRSVSWYQQTPGQGLQFLFEYFSETQRNKGNFPGRFSGRQFSNSRSEMNVSTLELGDSALYLCASSSGQKNTEAFFGQGTRLTVV.

The V and J genes are TRBV28 and TRBJ1-5; tentative D call: TRBD1 (5 bases). This CDR3 has 12 amino acids. Germline CDR1 and CDR2: MDHEN and SYDVKM. Trimming shortened V by 10 bases and J by 1 base, and 8 bases separated the two germline ends. The CDR3 is CATQGSNQPQHF. CDR3 DNA: TGTGCCACCCAGGGCAGCAATCAGCCCCAGCATTTT.

At least ten counts were recorded for this clonotype. CDR3 bases: TGTGCCAGCAGCCCCCTGACGGGAGGCACCGGGGAGCTGTTTTTT. It codes for CASSPLTGGTGELFF. The chain carries TRBV12-3 or TRBV12-4 and TRBJ2-2; 7 nucleotides line up with TRBD2. Trimming removed 6 bases from V and 4 bases from J; junction bases left unmatched: 8. This CDR3 region has 15 residues.

This chain joins TRBV28 and TRBJ1-6, with unresolved D. Germline-derived CDR1 and CDR2 are MDHEN and SYDVKM. The CDR3 totals 14 residues. V lost 5 bases, J lost 7 bases, and 12 bases lay in between. In DNA, the CDR3 is TGTGCCAGCAGTCCCCCGGTCTTGAATTCACCCCTCCACTTT. Translated, it gives CASSPPVLNSPLHF.

The chain carries TRBV6-1 and TRBJ2-7; D is undetermined. The length of the CDR3 is 13 residues. Germline CDR1 reads MNHNS; CDR2 reads SASEGT. With 1 base removed from V and 1 base from J, the gap between germline ends came to 5 bases. CDR3 amino acids: CASSEVRSYEQYF. DNA of the CDR3: TGTGCCAGCAGTGAAGTACGGTCCTACGAGCAGTACTTC.

The chain couples TRBV10-3 to TRBJ1-1; 11 bases line up with TRBD1. With V trimmed by 6 bases and J by 6 bases, 3 bases remained unmatched. Per germline, CDR1 ENHRY and CDR2 SYGVKD. The CDR3 spans 13 residues. This CDR3 reads CAIRGTGGPEAFF. The CDR3 nucleotides read TGTGCCATCAGAGGGACAGGGGGGCCTGAAGCTTTCTTT.

The rearrangement joins TRBV30 to TRBJ2-7; 7 bases are shared with TRBD2. Germline lookup yields CDR1 GTSNPN and CDR2 SVGIG (reference sequence). CDR3 length: 13 residues. V was clipped by 6 bases and J by 0 bases; unmatched bases: 5. CDR3 DNA: TGTGCCTGTTCCTCGGGAGGCTCCTACGAGCAGTACTTC. It is translated as CACSSGGSYEQYF.

To note about this clonotype: A much larger clone sits a single nucleotide away, making a read error possible. The chain couples TRBV28 to TRBJ1-5; maybe TRBD1 (5 bases). Germline V gene data show CDR1 as MDHEN and CDR2 as SYDVKM. The CDR3 covers 15 residues. As DNA, the CDR3 is TGTGCCAGCAGTTTTCCGGACAATAGCGATCAGCCCCAGCATTTT. Encoded protein: CASSFPDNSDQPQHF.

J is TRBJ1-1 and V is TRBV24-1; D remains ambiguous. V lost 3 bases and J 7 bases, leaving 11 bases between the germline ends. The CDR3 spans 13 residues. Germline assignment: CDR1 KGHDR and CDR2 SFDVKD. CDR3 coding DNA: TGTGCCACCAGTGATAGTAGGGCAGGTGAAGCTTTCTTT. Its protein product is CATSDSRAGEAFF.

CDR3 in amino acids: CASSQPRGLTTEAFF. The DNA for the CDR3 is TGTGCCAGCAGCCAACCCAGGGGGCTAACCACTGAAGCTTTCTTT. The chain uses TRBV3-1 and TRBJ1-1; 8 bases line up with TRBD1. Losses at the gene ends were 2 bases for V and 4 bases for J; bases not matched to a gene: 6. Germline loops: CDR1 LGHDT, CDR2 YNNKEL (reference sequence). This CDR3 is built from 15 residues.

This clonotype was counted only a few times. The CDR3 loop is CASSSKQGAEAFF. The DNA of the CDR3 is TGTGCCAGTAGTAGTAAACAGGGGGCTGAAGCTTTCTTT. This chain joins TRBV19 and TRBJ1-1, with TRBD1 matching 8 bases. Germline CDR1 and CDR2: LNHDA and SQIVND (reference sequence). V lost 4 bases, J lost 6 bases, and 4 bases stayed unmatched. This CDR3 is 13 amino acids long.

The chain uses TRBV28 and TRBJ1-5, with TRBD1 as a possible D gene (5 bases). This CDR3 has 18 residues. Germline values: CDR1 MDHEN, CDR2 SYDVKM. V was cut by 3 bases and J by 5 bases, with 23 bases left in between. CDR3 in amino acids: CASSFPGTPVLRDQPQHF. CDR3 sequence (DNA): TGTGCCAGCAGTTTCCCCGGGACCCCCGTTCTGCGCGATCAGCCCCAGCATTTT.

The CDR3 reads CATSDREHPGELFF. In DNA form, the CDR3 reads TGTGCCACCAGTGATCGGGAGCATCCCGGGGAGCTGTTTTTT. V and J are TRBV24-1 and TRBJ2-2; D may be TRBD2 (6 bases). The CDR3 loop spans 14 amino acids. Germline V gene sequence: CDR1 KGHDR, CDR2 SFDVKD. Between the trimmed V and J ends, which lost 3 bases and 6 bases, there was a span of 10 bases.

The rearrangement links TRBV3-1 to TRBJ2-7; weak D call: TRBD2 (7 bases). Trimming pared 2 bases from V and 7 bases from J, leaving 12 bases between. The CDR3 extends over 13 amino acids. The germline V gene encodes CDR1 LGHDT and CDR2 YNNKEL (reference sequence). The CDR3 DNA is TGTGCCAGCAGCCAACGGGGGGCGGGGGAGCAGTACTTC. Encoded protein: CASSQRGAGEQYF.

This clonotype was found many times. V and J are TRBV2 and TRBJ1-2; TRBD1 matches 9 bases. The CDR3 covers 13 residues. Trimming took 10 bases from V and 3 from J; bases not matched to a gene: 6. The germline gives CDR1 SNHLY, CDR2 FYNNEI. CDR3 DNA: TGTGCCACTAACAGGGGGCGCGACTATGGCTACACCTTC. Translation gives CATNRGRDYGYTF.

The table lists this clonotype with many counts. V is TRBV20-1 and J is TRBJ1-5; TRBD1 matches 8 bases. Germline-derived CDR1 and CDR2 are DFQATT and SNEGSKA (reference sequence). The CDR3 loop spans 15 amino acids. After removal of 4 bases from V and 3 bases from J, the junction contained 8 bases not matched to a gene. CDR3 in DNA: TGCAGTGCTAAATCCGGGACAGGATACAATCAGCCCCAGCATTTT. Translation: CSAKSGTGYNQPQHF.

This clonotype was counted only a few times. J is TRBJ1-2 and V is TRBV7-2; D uncertain. CDR1 SGHTA and CDR2 FQGNSA come from the germline V gene. The CDR3 length is 15 residues. Trimming took 5 bases from V and 4 from J, leaving 17 bases between them. The CDR3 DNA reads TGTGCCAGCAGCCTCTCCGGAAGACCCGGCTATGGCTACACCTTC. The encoded protein is CASSLSGRPGYGYTF.

This clonotype has just a few counts. The chain combines TRBV18 with TRBJ1-1; the match to TRBD1 covers 9 bases. V lost 4 bases to trimming and J lost 6 bases; unmatched junction nucleotides: 12. The CDR3 consists of 16 residues. Germline values: CDR1 KGHSH, CDR2 LQKENI. DNA for the CDR3: TGTGCCAGCTCACAACAAGTGGACAGGGGAAAGGCTGAAGCTTTCTTT. It specifies CASSQQVDRGKAEAFF.

This clonotype was recorded a few times. The genes are TRBV7-2 and TRBJ2-5; D may match TRBD1 or TRBD2 (5 bases each). The CDR3 length is 15 residues. Looked up from germline, CDR1 is SGHTA and CDR2 is FQGNSA. V gave up 6 bases and J gave up 2 bases, with 16 bases separating them. CDR3 coding DNA: TGTGCCAGCAGGGGCGGAATGGGGGTTCAAGAGACCCAGTACTTC. This sequence encodes CASRGGMGVQETQYF.

This clonotype was picked up many times. The chain couples TRBV2 to TRBJ2-7, with 9 nucleotides matching TRBD2. Germline V gene sequence: CDR1 SNHLY, CDR2 FYNNEI. The CDR3 sequence is 14 residues long. Trimming took 6 bases from V and 2 from J; bases not matched to a gene: 5. In DNA form, the CDR3 reads TGTGCCAGCAGCGCCGGACTAGCGACCTACGAGCAGTACTTC. Translated: CASSAGLATYEQYF.

The rearrangement uses TRBV6-1 and TRBJ2-7, with a tentative D call TRBD1 (6 bases). This CDR3 has 14 amino acids. The germline gives CDR1 MNHNS, CDR2 SASEGT. V gave up 6 bases and J gave up 3 bases, with 15 bases separating them. This chain's CDR3 is CASRPQTGVYEQYF. The CDR3 DNA reads TGTGCCAGCAGGCCCCAGACAGGAGTCTACGAGCAGTACTTC.

The rearrangement joins TRBV25-1 to TRBJ2-1, with a possible D match to TRBD2 (7 bases). CDR1 is MGHDK and CDR2 is SYGVNS in the germline V gene. With 8 bases removed from V and 5 bases from J, the gap between germline ends came to 13 bases. The CDR3 runs 13 residues. The CDR3, as DNA: TGTGCCAGCCGGAGGGGGGGAAACAATGAGCAGTTCTTC. It translates to CASRRGGNNEQFF.

The V call is TRBV20-1, the J call TRBJ2-7, with no clear D. Germline V gene data show CDR1 as DFQATT and CDR2 as SNEGSKA (reference sequence). The CDR3 is 12 residues long. Trimming stripped 5 bases from V and 9 bases from J, with 17 bases between. The CDR3: CSAVLELDAQYF. In DNA form, the CDR3 reads TGCAGTGCTGTTTTAGAACTCGATGCGCAGTACTTC.

The CDR3 DNA follows: TGTGCCAGCACCTTACATCGGGAAGTGAACACTGAAGCTTTCTTT. It translates to CASTLHREVNTEAFF. V gene TRBV6-1 combines with J gene TRBJ1-1; D ambiguous. V was shortened by 7 bases and J by 0 bases, with 15 bases between the two germline ends. The CDR3 covers 15 residues. Germline V gene data show CDR1 as MNHNS and CDR2 as SASEGT.